Given below is one TCR beta chain in context. Per the authors' pipeline: Reference gene primer amplification in the assay estimated nucleated cell counts. The assay was immunoSEQ multiplex PCR, and TCRdb's table has in-frame clones only and misses some. V, J and clone size reflect that table, while D and trimming were determined from the DNA. Among approximately 260,000 clones, approximately 87% were seen once, and the ten largest hold 3.5% to 5.5%. This sample is part of a study of blood T cell repertoires in COVID-19. Study overall: The samples span acute and convalescent COVID-19 from the United States, Italy and Spain. PBMCs, B-cell-depleted T cells, or T cells provided the cDNA or gDNA that made up the material.

V was clipped by 5 bases and J by 2 bases, with 13 bases between them. Germline CDR1 reads MNHEY; CDR2 reads SVGAGI. The CDR3 loop spans 15 amino acids. The clonotype comes from a man aged 55 to 69 who had recovered from COVID-19. V gene TRBV6-5 combines with J gene TRBJ2-1, with D perhaps matching TRBD1 (5 bases). Sequenced material: peripheral blood. CDR3 sequence: CASSRQGNPYNEQFF. The DNA for the CDR3 is TGTGCCAGCAGTCGTCAGGGAAATCCCTACAATGAGCAGTTCTTC.